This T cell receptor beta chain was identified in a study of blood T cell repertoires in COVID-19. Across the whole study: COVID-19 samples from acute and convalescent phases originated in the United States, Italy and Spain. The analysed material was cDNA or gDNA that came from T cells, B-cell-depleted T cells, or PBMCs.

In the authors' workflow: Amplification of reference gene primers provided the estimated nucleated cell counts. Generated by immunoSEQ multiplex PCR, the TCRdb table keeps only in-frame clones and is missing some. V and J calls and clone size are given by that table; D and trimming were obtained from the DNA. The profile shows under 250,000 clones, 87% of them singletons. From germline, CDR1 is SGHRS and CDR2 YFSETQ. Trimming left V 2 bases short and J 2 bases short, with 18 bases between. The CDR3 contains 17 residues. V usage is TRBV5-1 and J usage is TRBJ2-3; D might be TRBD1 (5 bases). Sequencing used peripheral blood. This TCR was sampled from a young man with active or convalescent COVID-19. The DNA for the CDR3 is TGCGCCAGCAGCTTAGACCCTAATCCAGGGAACACAGATACGCAGTATTTT. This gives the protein CASSLDPNPGNTDTQYF. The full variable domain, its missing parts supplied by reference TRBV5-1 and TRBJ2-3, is KAGVTQTPRYLIKTRGQQVTLSCSPISGHRSVSWYQQTPGQGLQFLFEYFSETQRNKGNFPGRFSGRQFSNSRSEMNVSTLELGDSALYLCASSLDPNPGNTDTQYFGPGTRLTVL.